Listed below are T cell receptor beta chains from one sample, sequenced in a study of blood T cell repertoires in COVID-19. Profiled with immunoSEQ multiplex PCR; TCRdb holds only in-frame clones, not every one. The table has some 91,000 clones, roughly 85% seen once. Sequenced input: peripheral blood. The receptor set was obtained from a human donor in a cohort sampled during active COVID-19. The CDR3 runs from the conserved cysteine through the conserved F or W. A D gene is named only where the DNA matches it firmly. Size is omitted from some rows. Given values are once, few, many or a class for expanded clones.

length,J,V,D,size,CDR3,DNA
15,TRBJ2-5,TRBV5-1,TRBD2,NA,CASSSVAGGDETQYF,TGCGCCAGCAGCTCAGTAGCGGGAGGGGATGAGACCCAGTACTTC
15,TRBJ2-3,TRBV19,NA,NA,CASSWTFDRTDTQYF,TGTGCCAGTAGTTGGACTTTCGACCGCACAGATACGCAGTATTTT
15,TRBJ2-2,TRBV4-2,NA,NA,CASSQGSVLTGELFF,TGTGCCAGCAGCCAAGGTTCCGTACTCACCGGGGAGCTGTTTTTT
14,TRBJ1-6,TRBV30,NA,NA,CAWSVRRRGSPLHF,TGTGCCTGGAGTGTACGGAGGAGAGGTTCACCCCTCCACTTT
15,TRBJ1-1,TRBV28,TRBD1,NA,CASSSTGTGGFEAFF,TGTGCCAGCAGCTCGACCGGGACAGGGGGGTTTGAAGCTTTCTTT
18,TRBJ2-3,TRBV5-1,TRBD2,NA,CASSPPGLAGGPSDTQYF,TGCGCCAGCAGCCCTCCGGGACTAGCGGGGGGGCCCTCAGATACGCAGTATTTT
17,TRBJ2-3,TRBV5-1,TRBD2,NA,CASSLDSGLAITDTQYF,TGCGCCAGCAGCTTGGACTCGGGACTAGCGATCACAGATACGCAGTATTTT
14,TRBJ2-3,TRBV9,NA,NA,CASSEQPGTDTQYF,TGTGCCAGCAGCGAACAGCCGGGCACAGATACGCAGTATTTT
13,TRBJ2-1,TRBV29-1,TRBD2,NA,CSMPGLGYNEQFF,TGCAGCATGCCGGGACTAGGTTACAATGAGCAGTTCTTC
14,TRBJ1-5,TRBV4-1,NA,few,CASSTQGMDQPQHF,TGCGCCAGCAGCACCCAGGGGATGGATCAGCCCCAGCATTTT
14,TRBJ2-3,TRBV28,NA,NA,CASSLTGTTDTQYF,TGTGCCAGCAGTTTAACAGGCACCACAGATACGCAGTATTTT
14,TRBJ2-7,TRBV19,NA,NA,CASSQDSIGYEQYF,TGTGCCAGTAGTCAGGACAGTATCGGCTACGAGCAGTACTTC
14,TRBJ2-1,TRBV6-6,NA,NA,CASSYSRGGNEQFF,TGTGCCAGCAGTTACTCCCGAGGGGGCAATGAGCAGTTCTTC
15,TRBJ1-2,TRBV29-1,NA,few,CSVDVWEGGDYGYTF,TGCAGCGTTGACGTGTGGGAGGGTGGCGACTATGGCTACACCTTC
13,TRBJ2-4,TRBV28,NA,NA,CASSPPGTLFQYF,TGTGCCAGCAGCCCCCCCGGTACGTTATTTCAGTACTTC
14,TRBJ2-7,TRBV28,TRBD2,NA,CASTQRGSSYEQYF,TGTGCCAGCACCCAGCGGGGTTCCTCCTACGAGCAGTACTTC
14,TRBJ2-1,TRBV24-1,TRBD2,NA,CATSSLAGYNEQFF,TGTGCCACCAGTAGTCTAGCGGGGTACAATGAGCAGTTCTTC
15,TRBJ1-6,TRBV7-9,TRBD1,NA,CASSFGQGKNSPLHF,TGTGCCAGCAGCTTTGGACAGGGGAAAAATTCACCCCTCCACTTT
14,TRBJ1-1,TRBV19,NA,few,CASSIREETREAFF,TGTGCCAGTAGTATTCGTGAAGAGACTAGGGAAGCTTTCTTT
14,TRBJ1-5,TRBV6-6,NA,NA,CASSTIRGDQPQHF,TGTGCCAGCAGTACTATCAGGGGCGATCAGCCCCAGCATTTT
13,TRBJ2-1,TRBV18,NA,NA,CASSPSREAEWFF,TGTGCCAGCTCACCGTCCAGGGAGGCCGAATGGTTCTTC
15,TRBJ2-3,TRBV19,TRBD1,NA,CASSIGRTGTYTQYF,TGTGCCAGTAGTATCGGTAGGACAGGAACCTATACGCAGTATTTT
12,TRBJ2-1,TRBV28,NA,once,CASSSDSVEQFF,TGTGCCAGCAGTTCCGACAGCGTAGAGCAGTTCTTC